This TCR beta chain was captured in a study of PD-1 blockade in classical Hodgkin lymphoma. Study conclusions and caveats: Newly diagnosed patients had diversity similar to the baseline diversity of complete responders. CD4+ but not CD8+ TCR diversity rose significantly by C4D1. Patients starting nivolumab less than 1 year after ASCT had lower diversity and were excluded from later analyses.

The method was immunoSEQ multiplex PCR; TCRdb's version includes in-frame clones alone and lacks a portion of them. Of 13,000 to 15,000 clones listed, 82% are singletons. Concerning this clone itself: Its antigen remains unknown.

Brentuximab vedotin exposure varied, and every patient relapsed after autologous stem cell transplantation. The sequence derives from a human donor with classical Hodgkin lymphoma. The sequenced sample was peripheral blood mononuclear cells (PBMCs), obtained at baseline.

CDR3: CASSHTSGSYEQYF. DNA for the CDR3: TGCGCCAGCAGCCACACATCGGGGAGCTACGAGCAGTACTTC. The V gene is TRBV4-3, the J gene TRBJ2-7, with D perhaps TRBD2 (5 bases). The germline CDR1 and CDR2 sequences are LGHNA and YSLEER. Trimming took 3 bases from V and 3 from J, leaving 12 bases between them. This CDR3 has 14 amino acids.